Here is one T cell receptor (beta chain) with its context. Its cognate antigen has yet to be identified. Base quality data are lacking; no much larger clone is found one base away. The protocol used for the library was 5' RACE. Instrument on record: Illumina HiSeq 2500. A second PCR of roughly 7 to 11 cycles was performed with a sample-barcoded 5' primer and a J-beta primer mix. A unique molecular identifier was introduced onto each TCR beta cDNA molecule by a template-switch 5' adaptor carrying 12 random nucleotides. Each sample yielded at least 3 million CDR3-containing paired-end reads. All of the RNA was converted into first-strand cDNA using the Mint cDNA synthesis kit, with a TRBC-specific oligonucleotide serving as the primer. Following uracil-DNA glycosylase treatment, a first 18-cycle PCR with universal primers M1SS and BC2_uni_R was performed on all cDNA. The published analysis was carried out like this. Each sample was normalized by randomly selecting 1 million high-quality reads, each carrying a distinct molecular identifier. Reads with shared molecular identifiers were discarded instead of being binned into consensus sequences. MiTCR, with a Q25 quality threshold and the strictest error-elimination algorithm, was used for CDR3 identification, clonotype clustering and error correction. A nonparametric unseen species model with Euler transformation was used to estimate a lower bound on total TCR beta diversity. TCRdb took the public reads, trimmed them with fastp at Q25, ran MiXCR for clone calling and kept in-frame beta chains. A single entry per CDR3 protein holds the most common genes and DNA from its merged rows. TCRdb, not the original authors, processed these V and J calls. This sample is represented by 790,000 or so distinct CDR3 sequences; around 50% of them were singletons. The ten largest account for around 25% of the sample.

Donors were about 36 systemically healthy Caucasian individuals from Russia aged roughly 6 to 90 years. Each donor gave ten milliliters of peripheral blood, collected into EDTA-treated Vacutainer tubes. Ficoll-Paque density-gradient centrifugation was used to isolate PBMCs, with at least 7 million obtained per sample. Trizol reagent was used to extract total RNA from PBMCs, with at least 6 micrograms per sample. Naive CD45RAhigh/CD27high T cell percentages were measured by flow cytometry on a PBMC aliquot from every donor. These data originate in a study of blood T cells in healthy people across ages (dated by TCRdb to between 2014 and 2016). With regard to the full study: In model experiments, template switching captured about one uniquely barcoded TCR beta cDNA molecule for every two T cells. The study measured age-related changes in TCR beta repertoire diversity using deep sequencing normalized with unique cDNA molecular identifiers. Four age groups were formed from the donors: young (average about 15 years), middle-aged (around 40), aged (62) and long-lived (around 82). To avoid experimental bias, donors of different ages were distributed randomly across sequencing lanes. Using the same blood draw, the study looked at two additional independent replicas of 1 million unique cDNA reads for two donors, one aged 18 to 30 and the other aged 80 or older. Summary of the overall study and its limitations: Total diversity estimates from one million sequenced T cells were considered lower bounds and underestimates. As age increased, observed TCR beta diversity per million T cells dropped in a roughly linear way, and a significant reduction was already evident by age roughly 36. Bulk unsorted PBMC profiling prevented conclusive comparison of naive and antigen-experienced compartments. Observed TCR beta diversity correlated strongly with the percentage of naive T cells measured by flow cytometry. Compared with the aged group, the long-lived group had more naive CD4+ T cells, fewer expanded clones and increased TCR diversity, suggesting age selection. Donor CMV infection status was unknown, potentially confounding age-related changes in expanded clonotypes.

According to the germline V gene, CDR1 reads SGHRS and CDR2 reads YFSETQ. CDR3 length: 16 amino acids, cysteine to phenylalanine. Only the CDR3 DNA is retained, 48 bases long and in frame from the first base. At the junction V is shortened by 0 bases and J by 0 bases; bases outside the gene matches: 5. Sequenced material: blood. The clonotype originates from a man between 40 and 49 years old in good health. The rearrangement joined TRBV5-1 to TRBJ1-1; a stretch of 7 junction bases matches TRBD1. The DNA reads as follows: TGCGCCAGCAGCTTGGACAGGGGAATTATGAACACTGAAGCTTTCTTT. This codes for CASSLDRGIMNTEAFF.